This T cell receptor beta chain was identified during a study of pediatric ulcerative colitis. Study-wide findings and caveats: Blood-rectal clonal overlap within each person was significantly higher in ulcerative colitis patients than controls.

TCRdb keeps only in-frame clones here, not all; method: immunoSEQ multiplex PCR. The table records more than 50,000 clones, over 65% of them present only once. This clone turned up a few times. Its target is not known. The source of this sequence is a boy between 5 and 17 years old with moderate ulcerative colitis. Sequencing input: blood.

This chain's CDR3 is CASSTWDTYEQYF. The CDR3 coding sequence is TGTGCCAGCAGTACGTGGGACACCTACGAGCAGTACTTC. This chain links TRBV6-5 with TRBJ2-7; possible D gene TRBD1, 6 bases. V was shortened by 5 bases and J by 2 bases, with 10 bases between the two germline ends. The CDR3 loop spans 13 amino acids. From germline, CDR1 is MNHEY and CDR2 SVGAGI.